The 6 T cell receptor beta chains below were found in one sample sequenced in a study of T cell responses to AZD1222 COVID-19 vaccine. This table comes from immunoSEQ multiplex PCR, and its TCRdb copy is limited to in-frame clones, with some not included. The sample lists 150,000 or so clones, about 91% occurring once. Source: peripheral blood, taken on day 0 of AZD1222 vaccination. These receptors were collected from an adult in good health.

The chain uses TRBV7-6 and TRBJ1-6, with 9 bases fitting TRBD1. The CDR3 is 15 residues long. The V gene end was trimmed by 3 bases and the J gene end by 10 bases; junction bases not matched to a gene: 7. CDR1 and CDR2 (germline): SGHVS, FNYEAQ. CDR3 sequence reads: CASSFRGQGGSPLHF. DNA of the CDR3: TGTGCCAGCAGCTTTAGGGGACAGGGAGGGTCACCCCTCCACTTT. The entire variable domain, with the rest obtained from reference TRBV7-6 and TRBJ1-6, is as follows: GAGVSQSPRYKVTKRGQDVALRCDPISGHVSLYWYRQALGQGPEFLTYFNYEAQQDKSGLPNDRFSAERPEGSISTLTIQRTEQRDSAMYRCASSFRGQGGSPLHFGNGTRLTVT.

The chain has TRBV12-3 or TRBV12-4 and TRBJ1-5; D ambiguous. The CDR3 is 12 residues long. As DNA, the CDR3 is TGTGCGCGCAAGGGAAGGAATCAGCCCCAGCATTTT. Encoded protein: CARKGRNQPQHF.

The chain combines TRBV6-6 with TRBJ1-6, with D maybe TRBD1 (5 bases). V was clipped by 2 bases and J by 7 bases, with 15 bases between them. CDR3 size: 16 residues. Germline CDR1 and CDR2: MNHNY and SVGAGI (reference sequence). This chain's CDR3 is CASSYPIQGANSPLHF. CDR3 coding DNA: TGTGCCAGCAGTTACCCGATCCAGGGAGCCAATTCACCCCTCCACTTT.

The chain links TRBV4-2 to TRBJ2-1; D is unclear. Trimming removed 5 bases from V and 7 bases from J, with 12 bases in between. The CDR3 extends over 13 amino acids. Germline V CDR1 and CDR2: LGHNA, YNFKEQ. In DNA, the CDR3 is TGTGCCAGCAGCGAAATACCCGAAAATGAGCAGTTCTTC. Its protein is CASSEIPENEQFF.

The rearrangement joins TRBV29-1 to TRBJ2-3; TRBD1 or TRBD2 may be the D gene (5 bases each). V lost 4 bases and J 0 bases, leaving 11 bases between the germline ends. CDR1 is SQVTM and CDR2 is ANQGSEA in the germline V gene. The CDR3 extends over 14 amino acids. CDR3 sequence reads: CSVAGLDSTDTQYF. CDR3 coding DNA: TGCAGCGTTGCGGGGCTCGACAGCACAGATACGCAGTATTTT.

The chain is built from TRBV6-1 and TRBJ2-2; 7 nucleotides agree with TRBD1. The V and J ends lost 3 bases and 0 bases, in that order; junction bases with no gene match: 1. There are 15 residues in the CDR3. Per the germline V gene, CDR1 is MNHNS and CDR2 is SASEGT. This CDR3 reads CASSDGTANTGELFF. For the CDR3, the DNA is TGTGCCAGCAGTGATGGGACAGCGAACACCGGGGAGCTGTTTTTT.